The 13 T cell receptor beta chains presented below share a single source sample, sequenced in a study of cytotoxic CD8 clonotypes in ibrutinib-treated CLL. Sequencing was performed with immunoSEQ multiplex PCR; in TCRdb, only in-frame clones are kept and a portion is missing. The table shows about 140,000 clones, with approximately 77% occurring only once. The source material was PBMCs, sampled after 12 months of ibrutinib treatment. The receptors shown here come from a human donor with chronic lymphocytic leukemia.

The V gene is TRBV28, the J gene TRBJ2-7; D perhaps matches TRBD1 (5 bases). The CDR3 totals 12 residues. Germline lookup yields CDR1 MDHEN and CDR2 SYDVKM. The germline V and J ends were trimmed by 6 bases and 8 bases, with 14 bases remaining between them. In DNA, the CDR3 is TGTGCCAGCAGCGTGGGGCCTACGAAGCAGTACTTC. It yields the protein CASSVGPTKQYF.

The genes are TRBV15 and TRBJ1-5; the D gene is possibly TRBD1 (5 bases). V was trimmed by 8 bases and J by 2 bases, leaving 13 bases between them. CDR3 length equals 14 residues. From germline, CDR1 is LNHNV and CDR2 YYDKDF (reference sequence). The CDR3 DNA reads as TGTGCCACCTCACAGGTAAATGGCAATCAGCCCCAGCATTTT. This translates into CATSQVNGNQPQHF. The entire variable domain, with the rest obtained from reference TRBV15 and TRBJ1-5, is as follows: DAMVIQNPRYQVTQFGKPVTLSCSQTLNHNVMYWYQQKSSQAPKLLFHYYDKDFNNEADTPDNFQSRRPNTSFCFLDIRSPGLGDTAMYLCATSQVNGNQPQHFGDGTRLSIL.

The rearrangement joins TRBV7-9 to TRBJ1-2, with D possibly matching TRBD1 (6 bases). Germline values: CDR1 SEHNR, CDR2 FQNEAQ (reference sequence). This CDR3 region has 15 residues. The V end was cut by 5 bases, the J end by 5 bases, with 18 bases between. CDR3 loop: CASSTSIRGWYGYTF. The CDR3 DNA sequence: TGTGCCAGCAGCACCTCCATCAGGGGTTGGTATGGCTACACCTTC.

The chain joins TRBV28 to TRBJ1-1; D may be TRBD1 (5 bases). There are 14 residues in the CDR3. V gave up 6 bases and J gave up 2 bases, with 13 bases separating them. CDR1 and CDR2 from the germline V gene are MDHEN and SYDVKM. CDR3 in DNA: TGTGCCAGCAGCTACGACAGTCCTAACACTGAAGCTTTCTTT. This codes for CASSYDSPNTEAFF.

CDR3 protein: CASSLGLSGGLDEQYF. The CDR3 DNA reads as TGCGCCAGCAGCTTGGGTTTGTCCGGCGGGTTAGACGAGCAGTACTTC. The chain carries TRBV5-1 and TRBJ2-7; possible D gene TRBD2, 5 bases. The CDR3 is 16 residues long. Trimming left V 0 bases short and J 5 bases short, with 18 bases between. Germline V gene data show CDR1 as SGHRS and CDR2 as YFSETQ.

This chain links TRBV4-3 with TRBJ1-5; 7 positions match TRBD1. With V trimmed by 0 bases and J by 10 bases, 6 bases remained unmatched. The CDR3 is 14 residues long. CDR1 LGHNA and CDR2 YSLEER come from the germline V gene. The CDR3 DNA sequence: TGCGCCAGCAGCCAAGATCAAGGGGGCGCACCCCAGCATTTT. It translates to CASSQDQGGAPQHF.

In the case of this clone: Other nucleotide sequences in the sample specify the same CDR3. The DNA for the CDR3 is TGTGCCAGCAGCCCCAATCAGCCCCAGCATTTT. Its protein product is CASSPNQPQHF. The chain joins TRBV28 to TRBJ1-5; D is undetermined. The germline CDR1 and CDR2 sequences are MDHEN and SYDVKM. V gave up 6 bases and J gave up 3 bases, with 3 bases separating them. The CDR3 has 11 residues. Together with reference TRBV28 and TRBJ1-5, the CDR3 gives the full variable domain: DVKVTQSSRYLVKRTGEKVFLECVQDMDHENMFWYRQDPGLGLRLIYFSYDVKMKEKGDIPEGYSVSREKKERFSLILESASTNQTSMYLCASSPNQPQHFGDGTRLSIL.

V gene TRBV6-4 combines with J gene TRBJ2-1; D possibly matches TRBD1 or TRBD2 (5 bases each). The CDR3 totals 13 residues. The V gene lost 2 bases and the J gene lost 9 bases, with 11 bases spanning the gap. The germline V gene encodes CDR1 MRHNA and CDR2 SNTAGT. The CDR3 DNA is TGTGCCAGCAGTGACCTCACTAGGGGTGAGCAGTTCTTC. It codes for CASSDLTRGEQFF.

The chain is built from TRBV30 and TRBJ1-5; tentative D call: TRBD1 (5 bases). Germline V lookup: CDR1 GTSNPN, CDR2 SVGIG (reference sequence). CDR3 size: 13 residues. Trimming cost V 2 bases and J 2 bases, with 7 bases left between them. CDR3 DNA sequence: TGTGCCTGGAGTACAGGTGGCAATCAGCCCCAGCATTTT. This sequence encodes CAWSTGGNQPQHF. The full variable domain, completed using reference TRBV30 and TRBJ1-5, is SQTIHQWPATLVQPVGSPLSLECTVEGTSNPNLYWYRQAAGRGLQLLFYSVGIGQISSEVPQNLSASRPQDRQFILSSKKLLLSDSGFYLCAWSTGGNQPQHFGDGTRLSIL.

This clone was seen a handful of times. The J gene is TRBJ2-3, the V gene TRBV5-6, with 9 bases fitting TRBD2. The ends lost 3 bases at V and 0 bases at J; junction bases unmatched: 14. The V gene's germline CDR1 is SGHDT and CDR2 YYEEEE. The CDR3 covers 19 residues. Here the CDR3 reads CASSSRFAGGPFSTDTQYF. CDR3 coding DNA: TGTGCCAGCAGCTCGCGGTTTGCGGGGGGGCCGTTTAGCACAGATACGCAGTATTTT.

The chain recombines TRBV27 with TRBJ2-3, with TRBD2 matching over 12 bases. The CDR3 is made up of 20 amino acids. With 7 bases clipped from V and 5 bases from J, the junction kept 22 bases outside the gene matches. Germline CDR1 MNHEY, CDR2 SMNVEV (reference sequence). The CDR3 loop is CASKGARLAGGPIAQDTQYF. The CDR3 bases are TGTGCCAGCAAAGGGGCGCGCCTAGCGGGGGGGCCTATTGCTCAAGATACGCAGTATTTT.

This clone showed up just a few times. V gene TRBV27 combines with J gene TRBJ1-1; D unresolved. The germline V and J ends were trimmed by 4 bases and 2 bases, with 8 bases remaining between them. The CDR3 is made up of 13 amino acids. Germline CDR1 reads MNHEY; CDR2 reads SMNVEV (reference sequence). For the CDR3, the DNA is TGTGCCAGCAGTTGGGGAAGTAACACTGAAGCTTTCTTT. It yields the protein CASSWGSNTEAFF.

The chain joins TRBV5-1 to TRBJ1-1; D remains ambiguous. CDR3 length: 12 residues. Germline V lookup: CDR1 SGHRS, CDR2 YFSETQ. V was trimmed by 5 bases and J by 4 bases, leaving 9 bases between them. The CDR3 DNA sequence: TGCGCCAGCAGTTTAGGGTCCACTGAAGCTTTCTTT. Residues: CASSLGSTEAFF.